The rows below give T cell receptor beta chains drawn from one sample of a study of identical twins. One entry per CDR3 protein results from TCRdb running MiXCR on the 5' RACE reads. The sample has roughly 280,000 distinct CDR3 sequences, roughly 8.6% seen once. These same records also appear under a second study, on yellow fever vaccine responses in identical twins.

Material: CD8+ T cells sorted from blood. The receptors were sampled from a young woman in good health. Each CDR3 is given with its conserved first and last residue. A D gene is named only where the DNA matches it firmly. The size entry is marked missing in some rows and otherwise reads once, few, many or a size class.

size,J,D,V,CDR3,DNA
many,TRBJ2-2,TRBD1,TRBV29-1,CSAGTENTGELFF,TGCAGCGCCGGGACAGAAAACACCGGGGAGCTGTTTTTT
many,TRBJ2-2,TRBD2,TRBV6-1,CASSLLAGGNTGELFF,TGTGCCAGCAGTCTTCTAGCGGGAGGGAACACCGGGGAGCTGTTTTTT
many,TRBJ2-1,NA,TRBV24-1,CATSDSLNVGQFF,TGTGCCACCAGTGATTCATTAAATGTAGGGCAGTTCTTC
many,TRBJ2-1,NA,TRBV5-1,CASSLSTDFSYNEQFF,TGCGCCAGCAGCTTGTCGACAGATTTCTCCTACAATGAGCAGTTCTTC
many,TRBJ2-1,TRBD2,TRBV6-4,CATDGGDAGREFF,TGTGCCACAGACGGGGGTGATGCGGGGAGGGAGTTCTTC
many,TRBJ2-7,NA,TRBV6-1,CASSHLGGESSYEQYF,TGTGCCAGCAGCCATCTGGGGGGCGAGAGCTCCTACGAGCAGTACTTC
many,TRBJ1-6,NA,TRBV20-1,CSAREAEGRNSPLHF,TGCAGTGCTAGAGAAGCGGAGGGGCGGAATTCACCCCTCCACTTT
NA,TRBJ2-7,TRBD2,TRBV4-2,CASSQERGLAAEQYF,TGTGCCAGCAGCCAAGAACGCGGACTAGCGGCCGAGCAGTACTTC
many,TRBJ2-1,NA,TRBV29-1,CSVPGPVSYNEQFF,TGCAGCGTTCCGGGCCCAGTGTCCTACAATGAGCAGTTCTTC
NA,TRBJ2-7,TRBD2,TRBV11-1,CASSSNRATSGRAYEQYF,TGTGCCAGCAGCTCGAACCGAGCTACTAGCGGGAGGGCCTACGAGCAGTACTTC
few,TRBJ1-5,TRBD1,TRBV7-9,CASSHGQAGQPQHF,TGTGCCAGCAGCCACGGACAGGCCGGTCAGCCCCAGCATTTT
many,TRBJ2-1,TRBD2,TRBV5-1,CASRGTNYNEQFF,TGCGCCAGCAGGGGGACTAACTACAATGAGCAGTTCTTC
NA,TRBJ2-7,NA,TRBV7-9,CASSPAKGSYEQYF,TGTGCCAGCAGCCCAGCCAAGGGCAGCTACGAGCAGTACTTC
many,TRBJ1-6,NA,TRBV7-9,CASSPTSLGGLNSPLHF,TGTGCCAGCAGCCCCACGTCGCTGGGCGGCCTCAATTCACCCCTCCACTTT
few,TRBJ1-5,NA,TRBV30,CAWSSDVFQPQHF,TGTGCCTGGAGCTCCGACGTATTTCAGCCCCAGCATTTT
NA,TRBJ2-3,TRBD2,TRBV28,CASRPSPGLAGGFTDTQYF,TGTGCCAGCAGACCCTCGCCGGGACTAGCGGGAGGATTCACAGATACGCAGTATTTT
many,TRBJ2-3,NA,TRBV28,CASSWISVAQYF,TGTGCCAGCAGTTGGATTAGCGTTGCGCAGTATTTT
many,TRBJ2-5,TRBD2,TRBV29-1,CSVEGLAEETQYF,TGCAGCGTTGAAGGACTAGCGGAAGAGACCCAGTACTTC